The 15 T cell receptor beta chains listed next were all sequenced from one sample in a study of blood T cell repertoires in COVID-19. Using immunoSEQ multiplex PCR, the repertoire was profiled, and TCRdb retains in-frame clones only, with some absent. The sample carries 45,000 to 65,000 clones, approximately 91% recorded once. Sequences were obtained from peripheral blood. The receptors come from a human donor in a cohort sampled during active COVID-19.

This rearrangement joins TRBV9 to TRBJ2-1; D call uncertain. CDR3 size: 17 residues. Trimming removed 3 bases at V and 0 bases at J, with 16 bases between. Per germline, CDR1 SGDLS and CDR2 YYNGEE. The CDR3 loop reads CASSALTTLHSYNEQFF. Here the CDR3 DNA reads TGTGCCAGCAGCGCCCTAACGACTCTTCACTCCTACAATGAGCAGTTCTTC. Looking up the rest from reference TRBV9 and TRBJ2-1 gives the full variable domain: DSGVTQTPKHLITATGQRVTLRCSPRSGDLSVYWYQQSLDQGLQFLIQYYNGEERAKGNILERFSAQQFPDLHSELNLSSLELGDSALYFCASSALTTLHSYNEQFFGPGTRLTVL.

V gene TRBV9 combines with J gene TRBJ2-1; 7 bases align to TRBD1. V lost 4 bases and J lost 5; bases outside the gene matches: 15. Germline V lookup: CDR1 SGDLS, CDR2 YYNGEE. The CDR3 extends over 17 amino acids. The CDR3 region has the DNA TGTGCCAGCAGCCCGATCTCACCGGGACAGTTGGACAATGAGCAGTTCTTC. This gives the protein CASSPISPGQLDNEQFF.

This rearrangement joins TRBV4-2 to TRBJ1-4; D might be TRBD1 (5 bases). Trimming shortened V by 0 bases and J by 6 bases, and 17 bases separated the two germline ends. There are 17 residues in the CDR3. Germline V lookup: CDR1 LGHNA, CDR2 YNFKEQ. The CDR3 nucleotides read TGTGCCAGCAGCCAAGATCGGATAGGGGCGGGAGATGAAAAACTGTTTTTT. Translation gives CASSQDRIGAGDEKLFF.

The CDR3 DNA is TGTGCCAGCAGCGTAGAGGGACAGGGGACAGATACGCAGTATTTT. It is translated as CASSVEGQGTDTQYF. The chain links TRBV9 to TRBJ2-3; TRBD1 agrees at 10 bases. V gave up 0 bases and J gave up 3 bases; unmatched junction bases: 1. Germline V lookup: CDR1 SGDLS, CDR2 YYNGEE. The CDR3 contains 15 residues.

This chain joins TRBV28 and TRBJ1-2; D gene uncertain. V shed 1 base and J shed 5 bases, with 11 bases lying between them. Germline CDR1 reads MDHEN; CDR2 reads SYDVKM. The CDR3 consists of 14 residues. The CDR3 region is CASSLSVTAYGYTF. Written as DNA, the CDR3 is TGTGCCAGCAGTTTATCGGTGACTGCTTATGGCTACACCTTC.

The genes are TRBV6-6 and TRBJ2-1; the match to TRBD2 covers 8 bases. The junction had 6 bases not matched to a gene; V was cut back by 8 bases and J by 0 bases. CDR1 is MNHNY and CDR2 is SVGAGI in the germline V gene (reference sequence). This CDR3 has 15 amino acids. In nucleotides, the CDR3 is TGTGCCAGCTCCGACGGGAGGGCCTCCTACAATGAGCAGTTCTTC. This gives the protein CASSDGRASYNEQFF.

The chain couples TRBV7-3 to TRBJ1-6, with D uncertain. CDR3 length: 14 amino acids. Per germline, CDR1 SGHTA and CDR2 FQGTGA. Between the trimmed V and J ends, which lost 2 bases and 7 bases, there was a span of 9 bases. Here the CDR3 reads CASSLQIYNSPLHF. CDR3 nucleotides: TGTGCCAGCAGCTTACAGATATACAATTCACCCCTCCACTTT.

This sequence joins TRBV7-6 and TRBJ2-1; 9 bases line up with TRBD2. Germline V lookup: CDR1 SGHVS, CDR2 FNYEAQ. V trimming: 4 bases; J trimming: 7 bases; junction bases outside the gene matches: 8. The length of the CDR3 is 15 residues. The CDR3 DNA reads TGTGCCAGCAGCTATGGGGCGGGAGGGGTTAATGAGCAGTTCTTC. Translation: CASSYGAGGVNEQFF.

This clone was counted once. The chain couples TRBV24-1 to TRBJ1-5, with 10 bases that match TRBD1. Germline assignment: CDR1 KGHDR and CDR2 SFDVKD. With 4 bases clipped from V and 6 bases from J, the junction kept 5 bases outside the gene matches. The CDR3 totals 15 residues. The CDR3 DNA reads as TGTGCCACCAGTGAAGGGACAGGGGAACGTCAGCCCCAGCATTTT. Its translation: CATSEGTGERQPQHF.

The chain joins TRBV5-1 to TRBJ2-3, with TRBD2 matching over 11 bases. CDR3 length: 17 residues. The germline V gene encodes CDR1 SGHRS and CDR2 YFSETQ. Trimming cost V 1 base and J 6 bases; bases outside gene matches: 10. The CDR3 region has the DNA TGCGCCAGCAGCTTGTTTGGTCTAGCGGGAGGTGAGGATACGCAGTATTTT. Its translation is CASSLFGLAGGEDTQYF.

V usage is TRBV6-5 and J usage is TRBJ2-7; 9 bases match TRBD2. The V gene's germline CDR1 is MNHEY and CDR2 SVGAGI. Losses at the gene ends were 0 bases for V and 2 bases for J; bases not matched to a gene: 2. The CDR3 loop spans 15 amino acids. For the CDR3, the DNA is TGTGCCAGCAGTTACTCAGGGACTAGCACCTACGAGCAGTACTTC. Translated, it gives CASSYSGTSTYEQYF.

The gene calls are TRBV29-1 and TRBJ2-1; 8 bases are shared with TRBD2. Germline CDR1 SQVTM, CDR2 ANQGSEA. The V segment lost 3 bases and the J segment 9 bases; nucleotides outside the gene matches: 7. CDR3 length: 13 residues. CDR3 sequence: CSVDGGGLGEQFF. As DNA, the CDR3 is TGCAGCGTTGATGGCGGGGGGTTAGGTGAGCAGTTCTTC.

The CDR3 coding sequence is TGTGCCAGTAGTTCACGGACTAGCCCCACCGGGGAGCTGTTTTTT. Protein product: CASSSRTSPTGELFF. V and J are TRBV19 and TRBJ2-2; 8 nucleotides align to TRBD2. The junction had 6 bases not matched to a gene; V was cut back by 5 bases and J by 4 bases. The germline gives CDR1 LNHDA, CDR2 SQIVND (reference sequence). The CDR3 is 15 amino acids.

This clone was recorded once. CDR3 protein: CSVSPGTGGKMNTEAFF. DNA of the CDR3: TGCAGCGTTAGTCCCGGGACAGGGGGAAAGATGAACACTGAAGCTTTCTTT. The V call is TRBV29-1, the J call TRBJ1-1, with 11 bases fitting TRBD1. Germline values: CDR1 SQVTM, CDR2 ANQGSEA. The CDR3 sequence is 17 residues long. V lost 5 bases, J lost 0 bases, and 11 bases stayed unmatched. Combining the CDR3 with reference TRBV29-1 and TRBJ1-1 gives the whole variable domain SAVISQKPSRDICQRGTSLTIQCQVDSQVTMMFWYRQQPGQSLTLIATANQGSEATYESGFVIDKFPISRPNLTFSTLTVSNMSPEDSSIYLCSVSPGTGGKMNTEAFFGQGTRLTVV.

Only one count was recorded for this clone. This chain joins TRBV4-2 and TRBJ2-3; weak D call: TRBD2 (5 bases). Germline values: CDR1 LGHNA, CDR2 YNFKEQ. This CDR3 spans 15 amino acids. Trimming stripped 1 base from V and 0 bases from J, with 8 bases between. The CDR3 here is CASSQAGGSTDTQYF. The CDR3, as DNA: TGTGCCAGCAGCCAAGCGGGCGGGAGCACAGATACGCAGTATTTT.